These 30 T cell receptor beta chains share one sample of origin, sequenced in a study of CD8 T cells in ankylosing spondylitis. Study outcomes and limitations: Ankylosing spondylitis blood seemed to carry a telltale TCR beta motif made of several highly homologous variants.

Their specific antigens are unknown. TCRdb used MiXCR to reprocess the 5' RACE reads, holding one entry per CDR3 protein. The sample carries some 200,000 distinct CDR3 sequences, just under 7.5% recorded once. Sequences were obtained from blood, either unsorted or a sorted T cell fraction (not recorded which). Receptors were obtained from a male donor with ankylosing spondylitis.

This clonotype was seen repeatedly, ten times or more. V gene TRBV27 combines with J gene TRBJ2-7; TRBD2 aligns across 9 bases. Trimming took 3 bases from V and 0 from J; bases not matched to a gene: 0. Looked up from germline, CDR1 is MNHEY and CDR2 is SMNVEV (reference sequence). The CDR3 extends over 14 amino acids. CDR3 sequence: CASSFSGSSYEQYF. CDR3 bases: TGTGCCAGCAGTTTTAGCGGGAGCTCCTACGAGCAGTACTTC.

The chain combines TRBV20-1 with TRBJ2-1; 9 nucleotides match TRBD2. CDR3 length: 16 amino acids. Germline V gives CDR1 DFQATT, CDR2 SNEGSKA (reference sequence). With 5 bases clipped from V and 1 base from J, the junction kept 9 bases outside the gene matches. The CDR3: CSAHLGLAGSYNEQFF. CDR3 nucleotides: TGCAGTGCTCACTTGGGTCTAGCGGGATCCTACAATGAGCAGTTCTTC.

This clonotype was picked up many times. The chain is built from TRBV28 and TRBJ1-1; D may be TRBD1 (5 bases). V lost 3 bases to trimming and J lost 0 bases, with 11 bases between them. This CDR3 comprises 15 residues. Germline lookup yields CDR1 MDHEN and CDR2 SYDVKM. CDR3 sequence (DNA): TGTGCCAGCAGTTTTTGGGGACGGATGAACACTGAAGCTTTCTTT. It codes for CASSFWGRMNTEAFF.

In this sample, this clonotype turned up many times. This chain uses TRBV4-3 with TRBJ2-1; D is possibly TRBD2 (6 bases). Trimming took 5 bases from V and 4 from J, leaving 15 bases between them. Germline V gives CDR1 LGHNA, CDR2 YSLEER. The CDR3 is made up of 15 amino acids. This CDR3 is CASSGRDSYYNEQFF. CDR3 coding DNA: TGCGCCAGCAGCGGCCGGGACTCTTATTACAATGAGCAGTTCTTC.

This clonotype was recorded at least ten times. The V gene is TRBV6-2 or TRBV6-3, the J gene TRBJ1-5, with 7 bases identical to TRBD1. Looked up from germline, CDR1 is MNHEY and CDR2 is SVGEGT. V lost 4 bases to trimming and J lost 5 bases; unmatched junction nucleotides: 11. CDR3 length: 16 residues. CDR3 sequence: CASSWPTGAKHQPQHF. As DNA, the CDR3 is TGTGCCAGCAGTTGGCCAACAGGGGCGAAACATCAGCCCCAGCATTTT.

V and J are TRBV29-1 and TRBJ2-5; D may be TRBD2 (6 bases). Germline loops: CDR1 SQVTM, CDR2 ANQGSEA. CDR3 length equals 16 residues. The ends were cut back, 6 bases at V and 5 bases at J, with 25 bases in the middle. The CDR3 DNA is TGCAGCGTCTACGGGACTCCCACCCCTCGGGGTGAGACCCAGTACTTC. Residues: CSVYGTPTPRGETQYF.

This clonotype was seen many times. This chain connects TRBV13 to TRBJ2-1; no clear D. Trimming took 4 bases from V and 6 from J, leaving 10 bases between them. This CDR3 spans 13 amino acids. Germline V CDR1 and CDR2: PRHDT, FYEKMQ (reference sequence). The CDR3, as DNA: TGTGCCAGCAGCTCGTTGCTCGGCAATGAGCAGTTCTTC. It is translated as CASSSLLGNEQFF.

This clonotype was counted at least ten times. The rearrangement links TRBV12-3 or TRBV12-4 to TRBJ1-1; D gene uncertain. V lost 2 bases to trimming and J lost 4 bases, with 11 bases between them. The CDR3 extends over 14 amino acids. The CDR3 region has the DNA TGTGCCAGCAGTTTAAATCCCGGTCTCACTGAAGCTTTCTTT. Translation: CASSLNPGLTEAFF.

Here the CDR3 DNA reads TGTGCCAGCAGCTTGGTATCAGGCCCGCAGGGTGAGCAGTTCTTC. Protein product: CASSLVSGPQGEQFF. This chain uses TRBV7-2 with TRBJ2-1, with D tentatively TRBD1 (5 bases). V was trimmed by 3 bases and J by 9 bases, leaving 18 bases between them. The CDR3 spans 15 residues. Germline lookup yields CDR1 SGHTA and CDR2 FQGNSA. Full variable domain (outside the CDR3, taken from reference TRBV7-2 and TRBJ2-1): GAGVSQSPSNKVTEKGKDVELRCDPISGHTALYWYRQSLGQGLEFLIYFQGNSAPDKSGLPSDRFSAERTGGSVSTLTIQRTQQEDSAVYLCASSLVSGPQGEQFFGPGTRLTVL.

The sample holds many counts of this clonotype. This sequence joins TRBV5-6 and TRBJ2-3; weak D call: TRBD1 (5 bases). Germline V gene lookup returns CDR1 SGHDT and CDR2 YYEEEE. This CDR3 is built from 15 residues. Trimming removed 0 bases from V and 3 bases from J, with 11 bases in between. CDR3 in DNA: TGTGCCAGCAGCTTGGAGCAGGGCCCGACAGATACGCAGTATTTT. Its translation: CASSLEQGPTDTQYF.

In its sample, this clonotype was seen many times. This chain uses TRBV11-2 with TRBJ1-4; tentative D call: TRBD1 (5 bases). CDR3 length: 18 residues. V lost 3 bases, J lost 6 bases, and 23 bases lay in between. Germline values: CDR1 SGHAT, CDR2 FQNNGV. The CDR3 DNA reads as TGTGCCAGCAGCTTCCAGCTGGGGGGTACCGCAGTCGATGAAAAACTGTTTTTT. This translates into CASSFQLGGTAVDEKLFF.

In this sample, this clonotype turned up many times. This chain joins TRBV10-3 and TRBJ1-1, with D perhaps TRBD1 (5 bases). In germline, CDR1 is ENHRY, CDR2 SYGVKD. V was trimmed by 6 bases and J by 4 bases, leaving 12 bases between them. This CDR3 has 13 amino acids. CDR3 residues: CAISDSFTTEAFF. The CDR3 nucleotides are TGTGCCATCAGCGACAGTTTCACCACTGAAGCTTTCTTT.

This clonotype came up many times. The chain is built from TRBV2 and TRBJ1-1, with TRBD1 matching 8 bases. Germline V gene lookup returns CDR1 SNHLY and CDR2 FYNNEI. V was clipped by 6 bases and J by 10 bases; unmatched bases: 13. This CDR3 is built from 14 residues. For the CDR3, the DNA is TGTGCCAGCAGATCCGGGACAGGAGGTAGTAGAGCTTTCTTT. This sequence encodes CASRSGTGGSRAFF.

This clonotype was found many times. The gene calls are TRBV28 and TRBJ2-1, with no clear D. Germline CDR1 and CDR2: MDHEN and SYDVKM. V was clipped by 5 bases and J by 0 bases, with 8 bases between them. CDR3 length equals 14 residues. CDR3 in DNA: TGTGCCAGCAGTCTCGTGGGCTCCTACAATGAGCAGTTCTTC. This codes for CASSLVGSYNEQFF. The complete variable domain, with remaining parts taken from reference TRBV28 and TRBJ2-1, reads DVKVTQSSRYLVKRTGEKVFLECVQDMDHENMFWYRQDPGLGLRLIYFSYDVKMKEKGDIPEGYSVSREKKERFSLILESASTNQTSMYLCASSLVGSYNEQFFGPGTRLTVL.

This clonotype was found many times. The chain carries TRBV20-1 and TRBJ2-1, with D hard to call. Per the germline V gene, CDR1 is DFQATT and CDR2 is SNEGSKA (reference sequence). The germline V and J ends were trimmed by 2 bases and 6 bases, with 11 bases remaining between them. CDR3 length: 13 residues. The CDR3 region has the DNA TGCAGTGCTAGACCCGGCGGAATCAATGAGCAGTTCTTC. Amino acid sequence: CSARPGGINEQFF.

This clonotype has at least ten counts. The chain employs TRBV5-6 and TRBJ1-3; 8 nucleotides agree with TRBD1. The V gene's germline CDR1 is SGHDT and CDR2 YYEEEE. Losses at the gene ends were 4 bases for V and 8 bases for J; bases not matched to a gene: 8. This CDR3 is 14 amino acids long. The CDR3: CASSARDRTHTIYF. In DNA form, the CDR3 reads TGTGCCAGCAGCGCCCGGGACAGGACGCACACCATATATTTT.

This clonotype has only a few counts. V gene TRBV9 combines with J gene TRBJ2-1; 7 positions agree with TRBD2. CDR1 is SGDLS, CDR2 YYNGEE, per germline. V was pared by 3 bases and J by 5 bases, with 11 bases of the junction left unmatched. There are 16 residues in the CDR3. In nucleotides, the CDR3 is TGTGCCAGCAGCGCTCGCCTTGCGGGGGTTGACAATGAGCAGTTCTTC. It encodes CASSARLAGVDNEQFF.

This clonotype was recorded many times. CDR3 bases: TGTGCCAGCAGTCCCTACGCGGGAGTTACAGATACGCAGTATTTT. Residues: CASSPYAGVTDTQYF. This chain joins TRBV12-3 or TRBV12-4 and TRBJ2-3; 7 bases are a match to TRBD2. The CDR3 covers 15 residues. Germline trimming cut 5 bases from V and 3 bases from J; bases unmatched to any gene: 8.

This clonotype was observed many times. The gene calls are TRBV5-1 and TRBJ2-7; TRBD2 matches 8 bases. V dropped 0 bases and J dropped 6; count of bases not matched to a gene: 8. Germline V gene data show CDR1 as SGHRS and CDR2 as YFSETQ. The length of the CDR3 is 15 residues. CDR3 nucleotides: TGCGCCAGCAGCTTGGCAGGCGGGAGGTCGTCCGAGCAGTACTTC. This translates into CASSLAGGRSSEQYF.

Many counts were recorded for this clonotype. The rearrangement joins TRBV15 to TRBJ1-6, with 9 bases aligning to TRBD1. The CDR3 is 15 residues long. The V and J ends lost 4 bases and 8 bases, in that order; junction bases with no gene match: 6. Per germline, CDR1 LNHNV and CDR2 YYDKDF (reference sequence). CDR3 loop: CATSIQTGGDSPLHF. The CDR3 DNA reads TGTGCCACCAGCATTCAAACAGGGGGCGATTCACCCCTCCACTTT.

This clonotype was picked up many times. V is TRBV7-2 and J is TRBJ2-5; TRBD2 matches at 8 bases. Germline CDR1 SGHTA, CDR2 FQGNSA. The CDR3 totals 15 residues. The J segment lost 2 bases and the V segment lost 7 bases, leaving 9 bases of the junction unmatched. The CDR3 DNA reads TGTGCCAGCACCCTGGCCACGGGGGGGCAAGAGACCCAGTACTTC. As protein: CASTLATGGQETQYF.

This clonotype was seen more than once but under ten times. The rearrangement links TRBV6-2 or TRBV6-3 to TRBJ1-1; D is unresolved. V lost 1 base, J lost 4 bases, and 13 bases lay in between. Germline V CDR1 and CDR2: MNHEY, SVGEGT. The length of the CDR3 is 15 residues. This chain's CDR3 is CASSYLAQEGTEAFF. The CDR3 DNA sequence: TGTGCCAGCAGTTACTTGGCTCAGGAGGGCACTGAAGCTTTCTTT.

CDR3 DNA sequence: TGTGCCAGCAGTTTAACGGCGGCAGTCTCCTACAATGAGCAGTTCTTC. Its protein is CASSLTAAVSYNEQFF. The chain recombines TRBV27 with TRBJ2-1; D gene unclear. V lost 2 bases to trimming and J lost 0 bases, with 11 bases between them. The CDR3 has 16 amino acids. Germline V gene sequence: CDR1 MNHEY, CDR2 SMNVEV (reference sequence).

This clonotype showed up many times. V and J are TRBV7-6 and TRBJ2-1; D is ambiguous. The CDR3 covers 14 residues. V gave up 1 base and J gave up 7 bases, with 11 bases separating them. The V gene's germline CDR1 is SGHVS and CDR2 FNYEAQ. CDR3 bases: TGTGCCAGCAGCTTAGGTCCCCCATTTAATGAGCAGTTCTTC. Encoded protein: CASSLGPPFNEQFF.

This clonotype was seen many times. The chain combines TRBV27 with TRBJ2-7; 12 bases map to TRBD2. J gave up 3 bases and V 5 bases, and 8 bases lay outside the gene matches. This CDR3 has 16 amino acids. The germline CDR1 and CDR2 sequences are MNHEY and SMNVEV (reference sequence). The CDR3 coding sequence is TGTGCCAGCAGTCTTCAGACTAGCGGGGGATACTACGAGCAGTACTTC. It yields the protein CASSLQTSGGYYEQYF.

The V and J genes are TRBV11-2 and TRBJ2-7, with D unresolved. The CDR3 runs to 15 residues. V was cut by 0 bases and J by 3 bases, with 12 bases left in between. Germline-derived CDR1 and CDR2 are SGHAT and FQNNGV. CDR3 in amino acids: CASSLERAWGYEQYF. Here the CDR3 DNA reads TGTGCCAGCAGCTTAGAACGTGCGTGGGGCTACGAGCAGTACTTC. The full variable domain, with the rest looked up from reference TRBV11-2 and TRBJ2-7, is EAGVAQSPRYKIIEKRQSVAFWCNPISGHATLYWYQQILGQGPKLLIQFQNNGVVDDSQLPKDRFSAERLKGVDSTLKIQPAKLEDSAVYLCASSLERAWGYEQYFGPGTRLTVT.

The CDR3 spells CASTLAGAGVGEQYF. CDR3 bases: TGTGCCAGCACCCTAGCGGGAGCGGGGGTTGGCGAGCAGTACTTC. This chain connects TRBV7-9 to TRBJ2-7; 10 bases are a match to TRBD2. This CDR3 is built from 15 residues. From germline, CDR1 is SEHNR and CDR2 FQNEAQ (reference sequence). V shed 7 bases and J 6 bases; nucleotides not matched to a gene: 12. The full variable domain, with the rest looked up from reference TRBV7-9 and TRBJ2-7, is DTGVSQNPRHKITKRGQNVTFRCDPISEHNRLYWYRQTLGQGPEFLTYFQNEAQLEKSRLLSDRFSAERPKGSFSTLEIQRTEQGDSAMYLCASTLAGAGVGEQYFGPGTRLTVT.

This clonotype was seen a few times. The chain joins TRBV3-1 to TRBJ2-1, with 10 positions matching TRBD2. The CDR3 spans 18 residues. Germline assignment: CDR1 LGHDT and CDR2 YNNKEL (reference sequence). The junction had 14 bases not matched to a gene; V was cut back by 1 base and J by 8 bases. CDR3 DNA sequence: TGTGCCAGCAGCCAAGGGCTAGCGGGGGCCGGACGGAGGGATGAGCAGTTCTTC. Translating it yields CASSQGLAGAGRRDEQFF.

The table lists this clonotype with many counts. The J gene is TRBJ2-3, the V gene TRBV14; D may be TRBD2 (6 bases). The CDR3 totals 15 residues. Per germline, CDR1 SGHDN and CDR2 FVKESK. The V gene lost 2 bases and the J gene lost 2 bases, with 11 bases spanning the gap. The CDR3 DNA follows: TGTGCCAGCAGCCAAACCGGGACTTACACAGATACGCAGTATTTT. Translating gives CASSQTGTYTDTQYF.

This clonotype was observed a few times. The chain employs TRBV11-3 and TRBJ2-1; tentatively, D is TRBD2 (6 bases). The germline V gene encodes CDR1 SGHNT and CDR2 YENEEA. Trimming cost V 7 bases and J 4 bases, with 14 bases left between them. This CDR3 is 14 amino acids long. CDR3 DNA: TGTGCCAGCACCTATATAGCGGAGTACAATGAGCAGTTCTTC. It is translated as CASTYIAEYNEQFF. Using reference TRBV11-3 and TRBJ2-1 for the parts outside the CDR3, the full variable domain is EAGVVQSPRYKIIEKKQPVAFWCNPISGHNTLYWYLQNLGQGPELLIRYENEEAVDDSQLPKDRFSAERLKGVDSTLKIQPAELGDSAVYLCASTYIAEYNEQFFGPGTRLTVL.